These 2 T cell receptor beta chains share one sample of origin, sequenced in a study of blood T cell repertoires in COVID-19. Sequencing was performed with immunoSEQ multiplex PCR; in TCRdb, only in-frame clones are kept and a portion is missing. The profile covers 350,000 or so clones, with approximately 88% appearing a single time and 1.6% taken by the ten largest. The specimen was peripheral blood. Receptors were obtained from a woman aged 25 to 39 with COVID-19, enrolled during active disease.

The rearrangement joins TRBV5-4 to TRBJ2-5; the match to TRBD1 covers 7 bases. The trim removed 4 bases at V and 1 base at J, leaving 7 bases unmatched. CDR1 and CDR2 (germline): SGHNT, YYREEE (reference sequence). The CDR3 runs 15 residues. The CDR3 is CASSRTGGGQETQYF. CDR3 in DNA: TGTGCCAGCAGCCGGACAGGTGGGGGCCAAGAGACCCAGTACTTC.

The rearrangement joins TRBV2 to TRBJ1-1; unclear D gene. CDR3 size: 11 residues. The germline V gene has CDR1 SNHLY and CDR2 FYNNEI. The ends were cut back, 6 bases at V and 8 bases at J, with 10 bases in the middle. In DNA, the CDR3 is TGTGCCAGCAGCCTCCGTTTAGAAGCTTTCTTT. Amino acid sequence: CASSLRLEAFF.